The 2 T cell receptor beta chains below all came from one sample that was sequenced in a study of post-analysis software for immune sequencing data. Study-level results: Relative to controls, patients had about 5 TRBV segments at higher frequency, with TRBV5-6, TRBV5-1 and TRBV20-1 among these.

Antigens of these TCRs are unknown. cDNA libraries of TCR beta carried unique molecular identifiers. TCRdb ran MiXCR on the PCR reads and lists one entry per CDR3 protein. The sample has 800,000 to 950,000 distinct CDR3 sequences; around 53% are singletons. The sample consisted of blood. Receptor source: a girl between 5 and 17 years old with multiple sclerosis.

The CDR3 DNA reads as TGTGCCAGCAGCCCCCGGGACAGAATTTCAGATGAGCAGTTCTTC. Protein product: CASSPRDRISDEQFF. The chain couples TRBV3-1 to TRBJ2-1; 7 bases agree with TRBD1. Germline V gives CDR1 LGHDT, CDR2 YNNKEL (reference sequence). The junction had 11 bases not matched to a gene; V was cut back by 4 bases and J by 8 bases. The CDR3 length is 15 residues.

A note on this clonotype: The germline gene is not matched at one end of the junction; a read error may be the cause. This rearrangement joins TRBV12-3 or TRBV12-4 to TRBJ1-5; D gene unclear. The CDR3 is 14 residues long. CDR3 nucleotide sequence: TGTGCCAGCACCCGGACGGTTAGCAATCGGCCCCAGCATTTT. It specifies CASTRTVSNRPQHF.